This T cell receptor (beta chain) appears in the sequencing data of a study of T cells after yellow fever vaccination. This clonotype was detected a few times. Germline loops: CDR1 SGHRS, CDR2 YFSETQ. The CDR3 consists of 14 residues. With V trimmed by 7 bases and J by 5 bases, 8 bases remained unmatched. MiXCR, run by TCRdb on the 5' RACE reads, gives a single entry per CDR3 protein. Among about 340,000 distinct CDR3 sequences listed, 8% to 10% were seen once. This sequence joins TRBV5-1 and TRBJ1-4; 7 positions agree with TRBD1. The sequence was collected from a man aged 18 to 29 who received the YFV17D yellow fever vaccine. The sample here was PBMCs, taken on the day of the first yellow fever vaccination. Here the CDR3 reads CASHLGQKNEKLFF. The CDR3, as DNA: TGCGCCAGCCACTTGGGACAGAAAAATGAAAAACTGTTTTTT.